This T cell receptor (beta chain) is drawn from a study of blood T cells in healthy people across ages. The second PCR ran roughly 6 to 11 cycles with a sample-barcoded 5' primer and J-beta primers. Via MiXCR, TCRdb re-called the 5' RACE reads, giving one row per CDR3 protein. The sample carries 1,500,000 or so distinct CDR3 sequences, approximately 59% recorded once. A note on this clonotype: Its specificity is not known.

Per germline, CDR1 SEHNR and CDR2 FQNEAQ (reference sequence). V dropped 0 bases and J dropped 4 bases, with 9 bases sitting between them. There are 14 residues in the CDR3. General observations from the study: It was found that TCR beta diversity correlated strongly with the percentage of naive T cells. PBMCs were not sorted, which prevented a conclusive comparison of naive versus antigen-experienced cells. TCR beta diversity, measured per million T cells, fell in a roughly linear way with age.

PBMCs, at least 6 million per sample, were isolated. Sequencing input: blood. This sequence joins TRBV7-9 and TRBJ1-2; D is uncertain. This TCR derives from a man aged 18 to 29 in good health. The CDR3 DNA follows: TGTGCCAGCAGCTTAGCCGGCCTGACCTATGGCTACACCTTC. Amino acid sequence: CASSLAGLTYGYTF.